This T cell receptor (beta chain) is drawn from a study of tissue T cells after allogeneic stem cell transplantation. Across the study: Pathologist H&E review favored samples with visible lymphocytes for sequencing among multiple samples. Study-level findings and limits: Anatomically similar tissues had similar TCR repertoires within each patient. Blood and spleen captured only part of the tissue TCR repertoire. Shared clones across patients were few; motif clustering revealed tissue-specific shared signatures.

As regards this clone: Its antigen is not known.

TCRdb keeps only in-frame clones here, not all; method: immunoSEQ multiplex PCR. There are approximately 4,000 clones in the sample; just under 75% occur only once, and more than 8.5% lies in the top ten. CDR1 and CDR2 (germline): SGHDN, FVKESK. The CDR3 sequence is 17 residues long. Trimming at V came to 6 bases and at J to 1 base, leaving 7 bases not matched to a gene. This rearrangement joins TRBV14 to TRBJ1-4, with 11 bases lining up with TRBD1. The sequencing here drew on left colon tissue, taken at autopsy. This clonotype originated in a woman aged 18 to 49 with breast cancer. Written as DNA, the CDR3 is TGTGCCAGCAGACGGAGGGACAGGGGGAAAACTAATGAAAAACTGTTTTTT. This encodes CASRRRDRGKTNEKLFF. Using reference TRBV14 and TRBJ1-4 for the parts outside the CDR3, the full variable domain is EAGVTQFPSHSVIEKGQTVTLRCDPISGHDNLYWYRRVMGKEIKFLLHFVKESKQDESGMPNNRFLAERTGGTYSTLKVQPAELEDSGVYFCASRRRDRGKTNEKLFFGSGTQLSVL.